The present T cell receptor (beta chain) was sequenced within a study of T cell responses to AZD1222 COVID-19 vaccine. Findings of the study overall: It should be noted that donors were predominantly white British and more often female, and clonal diversity was possibly underestimated. Unmutated variant regions are reportedly targeted by nearly half of spike-specific TCRs. Seropositive at baseline were only six AZD1222 recipients.

About this clone: The antigen is not known.

Trimming took off 2 bases at V and 2 bases at J, with 8 bases between the two ends. CDR3 size: 13 residues. Per the germline V gene, CDR1 is SGDLS and CDR2 is YYNGEE. The assay was immunoSEQ multiplex PCR, and TCRdb's table has in-frame clones only and misses some. Of around 110,000 clones listed, about 91% are singletons. This TCR was sampled from an adult in good health. This specimen consisted of peripheral blood, obtained on day 0 of AZD1222 vaccination. The chain links TRBV9 to TRBJ2-7, with D maybe TRBD1 (5 bases). CDR3 sequence: CASSVTDTYEQYF. The DNA of the CDR3 is TGTGCCAGCAGCGTGACAGATACCTACGAGCAGTACTTC.